This T cell receptor (beta chain) is drawn from a study of CD8 T cell repertoires and HIV-1 epitope variants (dated by TCRdb to about 2020). With regard to the full study: Twenty-five peptides representing autologous and known Gag and Nef epitope variants were each used to stimulate T cells in separate culture wells. The control conditions were a CMV, EBV and flu peptide pool, the Ebola AY9 epitope as a negative control, and a well with no peptide. The epitopes tested were three Gag epitope families plus Nef HW9 and YT9. An aliquot of 1M T cells was set aside as an uncultured baseline condition, separate from the 80 or so T cell cultures. The cultures were grown for more than 9 days in IMDM with gentamicin, and half of the media was changed on days 3 and 7 with IL-2, IL-7 and IL-15 added. T cells were enriched using the EasySep Human T Cell Enrichment Kit and were co-cultured with equal numbers of autologous T cell-negative cells serving as antigen-presenting cells. Running each culture condition in triplicate, except for one peptide done in duplicate, gave a total of about 75 T cell cultures. What the study reported, not specific to this receptor: A few clonotypes recognized the Nef KF9 family and one clonotype recognized the HW9 family, while no responses to the TAALDMSHF plasma variant were seen. The assay identified only TCR beta chains and indicated proliferation in response to antigen, without indicating T cell function or cytokine profile. Nine or ten antigen-specific TCR beta clonotypes were identified, and about six of them appeared cross-reactive for autologous or known escape epitope variants.

Sequencing of TCR beta CDR3 regions was performed at survey depth on the immunoSEQ platform. The QIAamp DNA micro kit was used to extract genomic DNA from every cultured and uncultured CD8+ T cell population. The paper's data handling went like this. Samples with fewer than 5,000 productive reads were excluded, which removed about 6% of the roughly 75 HIV peptide-stimulated cultures. A MANAFEST web app trimmed sequences to CDR3 and removed nonproductive sequences, CDR3s under 5 amino acids, and those not starting C or ending F/W. Antigen-specific clonotypes had to expand in at least 2 of 3 replicates versus no-peptide control at FDR 0.01, only within one epitope family. In addition, a specific clonotype needed a frequency at least fivefold higher than in wells stimulated with peptides from other epitope families. TCRdb obtained this table from immuneACCESS and retained in-frame rearrangements with V and J assigned. These tables miss some clones; where compared with another copy, unresolved V genes account for less than half of the shortfall, and the remainder is unexplained. The V and J calls and clone size are taken from that table; D and trimming were inferred from the DNA. The sample records about 4,900 clones, approximately 72% of which are singletons. Of the sample, roughly two fifths is held by the ten largest clones.

Measured from the cysteine to the phenylalanine, the CDR3 is 14 residues long. Left in the record is the CDR3 DNA by itself, 42 bases read in frame from the first base. At the junction V is shortened by 5 bases and J by 5 bases, with 13 bases in between. CDR1 is given as MNHEY and CDR2 as SMNVEV, both from the germline V gene (reference sequence). This clone was observed a single time. This clone's antigen is unknown. Nothing much larger sits one base from this clone, and base qualities are not available. The EasySep Human CD8+ T Cell Enrichment Kit was used on day 10 to isolate CD8+ T cells from every culture.

This sequence originates from a male donor with HIV. The sequencing input was cultured CD8+ T cells derived from PBMCs. Recombination joined TRBV27 with TRBJ1-5; TRBD1 is a weak D gene call, 6 bases matching. DNA sequence: TGTGCCAGCAGTCCCGGCGCAGGGGATCAGCCCCAGCATTTT. It specifies CASSPGAGDQPQHF.